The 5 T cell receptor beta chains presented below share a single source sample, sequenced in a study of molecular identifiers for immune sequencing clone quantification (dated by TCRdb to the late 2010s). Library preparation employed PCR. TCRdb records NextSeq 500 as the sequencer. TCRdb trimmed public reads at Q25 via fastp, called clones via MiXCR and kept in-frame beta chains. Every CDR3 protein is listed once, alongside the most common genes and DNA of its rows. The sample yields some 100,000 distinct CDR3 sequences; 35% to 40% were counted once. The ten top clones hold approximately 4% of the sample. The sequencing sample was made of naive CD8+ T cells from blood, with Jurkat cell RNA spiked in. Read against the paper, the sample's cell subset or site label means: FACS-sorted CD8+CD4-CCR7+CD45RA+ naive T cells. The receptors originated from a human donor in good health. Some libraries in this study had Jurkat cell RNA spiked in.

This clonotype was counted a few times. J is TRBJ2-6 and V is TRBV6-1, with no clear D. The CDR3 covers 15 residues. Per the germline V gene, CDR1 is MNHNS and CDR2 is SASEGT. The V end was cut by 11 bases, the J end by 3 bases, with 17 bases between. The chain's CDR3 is CAANFPEYGANVLTF. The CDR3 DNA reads TGTGCCGCTAATTTTCCCGAATATGGGGCCAACGTCCTGACTTTC.

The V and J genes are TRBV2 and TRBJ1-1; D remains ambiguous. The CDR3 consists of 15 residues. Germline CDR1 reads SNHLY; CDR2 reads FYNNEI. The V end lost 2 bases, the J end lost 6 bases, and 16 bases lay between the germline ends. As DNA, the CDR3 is TGTGCCAGCAGTGAATATCTGGGGATCAAAGCTGAAGCTTTCTTT. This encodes CASSEYLGIKAEAFF.

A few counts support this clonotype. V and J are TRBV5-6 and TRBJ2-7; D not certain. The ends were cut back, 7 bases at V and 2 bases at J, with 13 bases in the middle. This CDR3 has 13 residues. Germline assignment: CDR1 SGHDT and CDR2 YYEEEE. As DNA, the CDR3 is TGTGCCAGCCAACGAGGTAGCACCTACGAGCAGTACTTC. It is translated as CASQRGSTYEQYF.

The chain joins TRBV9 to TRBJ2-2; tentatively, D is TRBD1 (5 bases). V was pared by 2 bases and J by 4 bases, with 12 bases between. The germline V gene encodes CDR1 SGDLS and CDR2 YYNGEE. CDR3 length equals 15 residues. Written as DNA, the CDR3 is TGTGCCAGCAGCGTGCAGGGTAGGGGCACCGGGGAGCTGTTTTTT. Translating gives CASSVQGRGTGELFF.

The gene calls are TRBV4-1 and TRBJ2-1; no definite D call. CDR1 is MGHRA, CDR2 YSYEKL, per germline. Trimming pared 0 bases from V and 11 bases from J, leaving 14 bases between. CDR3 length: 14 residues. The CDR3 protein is CASSQEVTRDQQFF. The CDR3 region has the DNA TGCGCCAGCAGCCAAGAGGTTACACGAGATCAGCAGTTCTTC.